The 3 T cell receptor beta chains given below trace back to one sample, sequenced in a study of T cells in women clearing cervical HPV infection. Produced via immunoSEQ multiplex PCR; TCRdb's table is partial and in-frame only. The listing contains around 28,000 clones. The sample was blood buffy coat. The receptor source for this set is a woman between 18 and 75 years old with a cervical HPV16 infection that either progressed to CIN3+ or cleared (not recorded which).

As concerns this clone: The sequenced fragment ends 3 residues before the CDR3 boundary, so the rest is inferred from the germline J gene. The V call is TRBV20-1, the J call TRBJ2-5; perhaps TRBD1 as D (5 bases). V lost 1 base and J lost 2, with 11 bases in between. The CDR3 is made up of 14 amino acids. Germline CDR1 is DFQATT and CDR2 is SNEGSKA (reference sequence). The CDR3: CSARVPGLQETQYF. The DNA read from the CDR3 is TGCAGTGCTAGAGTACCAGGGCTACAAGAGACC.

As for this clone: Sequencing ends 3 residues short of the CDR3 end; the germline J gene provides the rest. The V and J genes are TRBV5-5 and TRBJ2-7; TRBD2 agrees at 9 bases. The germline V gene encodes CDR1 SGHKS and CDR2 YYEKEE (reference sequence). The trim removed 7 bases at V and 1 base at J, leaving 9 bases unmatched. The CDR3 covers 15 residues. CDR3 region: CASAAYSGRSYEQYF. CDR3 DNA, as far as it was read: TGTGCCAGCGCCGCCTATAGCGGGAGATCCTACGAG.

In the case of this clone: The sequenced fragment ends 3 residues before the CDR3 boundary, so the rest is inferred from the germline J gene. The gene calls are TRBV7-9 and TRBJ2-2; D is unclear. Germline CDR1 SEHNR, CDR2 FQNEAQ (reference sequence). The CDR3 is 11 residues long. V lost 10 bases, J lost 0 bases, and 3 bases lay in between. This CDR3 reads CANSNTGELFF. The part of the CDR3 DNA that was read is TGTGCCAACTCGAACACCGGGGAG.